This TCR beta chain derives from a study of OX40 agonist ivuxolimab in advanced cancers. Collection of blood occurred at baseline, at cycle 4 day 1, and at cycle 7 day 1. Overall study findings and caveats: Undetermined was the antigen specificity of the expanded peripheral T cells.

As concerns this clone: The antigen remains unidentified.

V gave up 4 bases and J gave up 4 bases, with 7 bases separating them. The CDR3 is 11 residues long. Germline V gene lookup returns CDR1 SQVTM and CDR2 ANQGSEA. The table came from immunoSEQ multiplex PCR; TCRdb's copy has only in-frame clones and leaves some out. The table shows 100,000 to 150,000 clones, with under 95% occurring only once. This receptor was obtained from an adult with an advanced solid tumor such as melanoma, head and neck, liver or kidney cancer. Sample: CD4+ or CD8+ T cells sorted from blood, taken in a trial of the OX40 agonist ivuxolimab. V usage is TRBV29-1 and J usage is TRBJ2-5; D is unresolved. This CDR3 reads CSVGLRETQYF. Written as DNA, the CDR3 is TGCAGCGTTGGTTTACGAGAGACCCAGTACTTC.